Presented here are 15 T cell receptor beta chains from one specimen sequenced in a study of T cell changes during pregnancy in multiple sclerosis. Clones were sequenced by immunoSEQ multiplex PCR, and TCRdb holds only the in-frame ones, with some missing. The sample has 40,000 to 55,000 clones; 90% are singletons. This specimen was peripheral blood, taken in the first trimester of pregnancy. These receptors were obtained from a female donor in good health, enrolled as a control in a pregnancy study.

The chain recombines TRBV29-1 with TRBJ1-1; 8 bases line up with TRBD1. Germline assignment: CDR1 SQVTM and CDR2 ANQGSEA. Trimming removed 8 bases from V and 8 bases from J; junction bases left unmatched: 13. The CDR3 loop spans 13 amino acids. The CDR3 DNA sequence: TGCAGCAGTTATCTGGCAGGGGGCTGGGAAGCTTTCTTT. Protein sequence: CSSYLAGGWEAFF.

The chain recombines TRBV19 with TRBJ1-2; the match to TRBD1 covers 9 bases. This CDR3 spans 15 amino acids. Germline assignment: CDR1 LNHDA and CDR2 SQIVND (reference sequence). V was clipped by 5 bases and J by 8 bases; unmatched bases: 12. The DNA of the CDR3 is TGTGCCAGTAGTCCAGGGACAGGGAAGGTTTCGGGCTACACCTTC. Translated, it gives CASSPGTGKVSGYTF.

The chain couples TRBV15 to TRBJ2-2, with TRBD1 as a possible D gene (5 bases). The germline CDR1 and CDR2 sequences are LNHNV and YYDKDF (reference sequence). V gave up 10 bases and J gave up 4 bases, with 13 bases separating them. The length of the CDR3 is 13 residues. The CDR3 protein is CASLGVITGELFF. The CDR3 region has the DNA TGTGCCAGCTTAGGGGTGATCACCGGGGAGCTGTTTTTT.

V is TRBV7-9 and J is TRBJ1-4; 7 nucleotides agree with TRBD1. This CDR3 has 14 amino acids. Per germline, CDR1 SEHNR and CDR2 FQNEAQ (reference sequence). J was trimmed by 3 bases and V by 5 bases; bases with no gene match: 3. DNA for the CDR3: TGTGCCAGCAGCGACAGGGACGCTAATGAAAAACTGTTTTTT. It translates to CASSDRDANEKLFF.

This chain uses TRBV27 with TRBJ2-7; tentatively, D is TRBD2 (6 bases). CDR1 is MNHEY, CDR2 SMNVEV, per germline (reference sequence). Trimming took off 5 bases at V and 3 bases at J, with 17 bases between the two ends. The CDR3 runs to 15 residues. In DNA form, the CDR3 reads TGTGCCAGCAGTCTTAGCGGACCCCCCCACTACGAGCAGTACTTC. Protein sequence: CASSLSGPPHYEQYF.

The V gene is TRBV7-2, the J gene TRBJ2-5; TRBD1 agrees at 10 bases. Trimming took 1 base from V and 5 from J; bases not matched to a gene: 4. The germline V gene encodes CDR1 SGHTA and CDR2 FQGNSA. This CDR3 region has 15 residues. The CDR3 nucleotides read TGTGCCAGCAGCTTAGGGGGACAGGGGACGGAGACCCAGTACTTC. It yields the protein CASSLGGQGTETQYF.

The CDR3 is CASAGRSRTDTQYF. The CDR3 DNA sequence: TGTGCCAGCGCAGGGCGCTCCCGCACAGATACGCAGTATTTT. The V call is TRBV6-1, the J call TRBJ2-3; the D gene is possibly TRBD1 (5 bases). Germline V CDR1 and CDR2: MNHNS, SASEGT. Trimming took 8 bases from V and 1 from J, leaving 13 bases between them. The CDR3 is 14 amino acids.

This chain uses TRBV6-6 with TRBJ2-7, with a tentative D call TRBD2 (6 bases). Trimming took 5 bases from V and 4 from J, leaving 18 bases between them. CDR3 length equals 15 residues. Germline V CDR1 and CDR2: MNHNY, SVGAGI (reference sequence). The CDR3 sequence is CASSQGPRELYEQYF. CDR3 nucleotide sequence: TGTGCCAGCAGTCAGGGACCCCGGGAGTTATACGAGCAGTACTTC.

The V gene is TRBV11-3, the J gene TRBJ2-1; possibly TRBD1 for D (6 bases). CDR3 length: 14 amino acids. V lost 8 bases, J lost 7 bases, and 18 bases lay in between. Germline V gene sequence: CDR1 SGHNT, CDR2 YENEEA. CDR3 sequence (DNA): TGTGCCAGCTCGAAGCAGGGGTATCAAAATGAGCAGTTCTTC. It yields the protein CASSKQGYQNEQFF. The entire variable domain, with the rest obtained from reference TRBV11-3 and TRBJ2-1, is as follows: EAGVVQSPRYKIIEKKQPVAFWCNPISGHNTLYWYLQNLGQGPELLIRYENEEAVDDSQLPKDRFSAERLKGVDSTLKIQPAELGDSAVYLCASSKQGYQNEQFFGPGTRLTVL.

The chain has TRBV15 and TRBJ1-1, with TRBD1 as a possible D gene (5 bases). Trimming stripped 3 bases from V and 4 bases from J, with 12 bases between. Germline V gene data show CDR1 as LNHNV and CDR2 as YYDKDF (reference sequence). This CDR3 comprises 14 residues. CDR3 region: CATSRDPGGTEAFF. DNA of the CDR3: TGTGCCACCAGCAGGGATCCCGGGGGCACTGAAGCTTTCTTT.

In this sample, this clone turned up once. The CDR3 sequence is CATSRDFGANVLTF. CDR3 DNA: TGTGCCACCAGCAGGGACTTTGGGGCCAACGTCCTGACTTTC. The J gene is TRBJ2-6, the V gene TRBV15, with D possibly matching TRBD2 (5 bases). Germline V lookup: CDR1 LNHNV, CDR2 YYDKDF (reference sequence). Trimming took off 3 bases at V and 3 bases at J, with 6 bases between the two ends. There are 14 residues in the CDR3.

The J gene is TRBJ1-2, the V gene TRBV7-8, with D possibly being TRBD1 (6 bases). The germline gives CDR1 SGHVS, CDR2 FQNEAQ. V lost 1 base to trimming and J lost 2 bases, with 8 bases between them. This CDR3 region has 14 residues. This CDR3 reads CASSLVTGNYGYTF. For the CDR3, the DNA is TGTGCCAGCAGCTTAGTTACAGGGAACTATGGCTACACCTTC.

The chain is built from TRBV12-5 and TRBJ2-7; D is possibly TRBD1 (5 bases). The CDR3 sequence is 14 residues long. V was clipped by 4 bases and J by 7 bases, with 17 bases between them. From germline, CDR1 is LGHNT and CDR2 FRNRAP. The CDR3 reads CASGSGAGSAEQYF. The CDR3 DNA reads TGTGCTAGTGGTTCTGGCGCAGGGTCGGCTGAGCAGTACTTC.

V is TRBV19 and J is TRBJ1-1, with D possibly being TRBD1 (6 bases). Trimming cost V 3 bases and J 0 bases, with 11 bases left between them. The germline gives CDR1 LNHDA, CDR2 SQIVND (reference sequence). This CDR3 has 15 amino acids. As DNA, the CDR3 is TGTGCCAGTAGTATGGACAGACTCATGAACACTGAAGCTTTCTTT. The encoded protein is CASSMDRLMNTEAFF.

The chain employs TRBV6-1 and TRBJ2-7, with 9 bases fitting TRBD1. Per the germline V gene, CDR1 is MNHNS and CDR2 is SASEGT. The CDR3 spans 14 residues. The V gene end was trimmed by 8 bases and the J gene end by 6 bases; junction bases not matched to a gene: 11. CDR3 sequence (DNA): TGTGCCAGCGAGAGGGGGGGACAGGGCGCCGAGCAGTACTTC. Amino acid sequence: CASERGGQGAEQYF.